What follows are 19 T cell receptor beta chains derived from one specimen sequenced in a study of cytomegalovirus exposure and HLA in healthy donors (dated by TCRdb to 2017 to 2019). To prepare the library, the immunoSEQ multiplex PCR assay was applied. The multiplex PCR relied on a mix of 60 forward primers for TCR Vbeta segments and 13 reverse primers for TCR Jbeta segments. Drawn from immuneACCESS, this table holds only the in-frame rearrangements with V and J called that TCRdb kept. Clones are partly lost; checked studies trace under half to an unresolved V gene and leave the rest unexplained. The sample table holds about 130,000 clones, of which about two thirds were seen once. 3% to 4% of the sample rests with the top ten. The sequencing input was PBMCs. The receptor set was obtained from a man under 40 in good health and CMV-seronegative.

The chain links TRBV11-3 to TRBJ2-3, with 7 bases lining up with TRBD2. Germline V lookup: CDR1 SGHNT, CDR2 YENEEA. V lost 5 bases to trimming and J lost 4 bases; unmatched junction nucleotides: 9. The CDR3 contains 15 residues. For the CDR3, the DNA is TGTGCCAGCAGCATTCGGGGGGAAGGGGCAGATACGCAGTATTTT. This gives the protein CASSIRGEGADTQYF.

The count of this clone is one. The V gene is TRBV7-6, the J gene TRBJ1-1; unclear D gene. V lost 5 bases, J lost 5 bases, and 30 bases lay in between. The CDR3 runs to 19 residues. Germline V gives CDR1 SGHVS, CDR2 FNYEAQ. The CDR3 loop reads CASSHRTFGEAAIGTEAFF. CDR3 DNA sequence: TGTGCCAGCAGCCACCGTACCTTCGGGGAAGCGGCGATCGGGACTGAAGCTTTCTTT.

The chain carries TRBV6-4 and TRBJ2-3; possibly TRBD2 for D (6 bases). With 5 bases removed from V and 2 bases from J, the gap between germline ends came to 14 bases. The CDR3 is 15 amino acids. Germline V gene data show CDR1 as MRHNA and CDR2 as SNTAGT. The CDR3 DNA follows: TGTGCCAGCAGTCCCCAGGGACTTCTCACAGATACGCAGTATTTT. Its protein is CASSPQGLLTDTQYF.

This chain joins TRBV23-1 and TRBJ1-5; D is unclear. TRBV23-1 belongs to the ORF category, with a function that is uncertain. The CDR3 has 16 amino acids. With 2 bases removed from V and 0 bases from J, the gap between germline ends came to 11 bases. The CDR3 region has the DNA TGCGCCAGCAGTCAACGCCCGGGAGGTAGCAATCAGCCCCAGCATTTT. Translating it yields CASSQRPGGSNQPQHF.

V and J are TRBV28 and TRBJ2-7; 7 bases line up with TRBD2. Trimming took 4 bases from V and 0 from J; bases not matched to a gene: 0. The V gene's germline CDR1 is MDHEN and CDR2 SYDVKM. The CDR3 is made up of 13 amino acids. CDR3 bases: TGTGCCAGCAGTTGGGGGGGCTCCTACGAGCAGTACTTC. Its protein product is CASSWGGSYEQYF.

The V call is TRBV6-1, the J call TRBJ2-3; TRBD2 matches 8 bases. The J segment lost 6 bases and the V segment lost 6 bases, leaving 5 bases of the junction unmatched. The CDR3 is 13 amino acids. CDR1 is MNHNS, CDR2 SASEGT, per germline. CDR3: CASSGGAGDTQYF. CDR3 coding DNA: TGTGCCAGCAGCGGGGGGGCCGGGGATACGCAGTATTTT.

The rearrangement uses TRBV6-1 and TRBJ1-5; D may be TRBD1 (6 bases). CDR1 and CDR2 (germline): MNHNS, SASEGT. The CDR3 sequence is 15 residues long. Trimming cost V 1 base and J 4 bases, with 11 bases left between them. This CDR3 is CASSEETGWNQPQHF. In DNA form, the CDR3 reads TGTGCCAGCAGTGAAGAGACAGGCTGGAATCAGCCCCAGCATTTT.

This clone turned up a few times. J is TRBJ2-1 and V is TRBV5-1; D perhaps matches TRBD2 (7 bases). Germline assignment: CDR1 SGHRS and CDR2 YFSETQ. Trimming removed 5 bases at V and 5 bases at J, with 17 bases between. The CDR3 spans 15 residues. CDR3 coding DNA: TGCGCCAGCAGTTCGCGGGGGCCTCAAGACAATGAGCAGTTCTTC. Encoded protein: CASSSRGPQDNEQFF. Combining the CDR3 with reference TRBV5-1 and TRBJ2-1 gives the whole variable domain KAGVTQTPRYLIKTRGQQVTLSCSPISGHRSVSWYQQTPGQGLQFLFEYFSETQRNKGNFPGRFSGRQFSNSRSEMNVSTLELGDSALYLCASSSRGPQDNEQFFGPGTRLTVL.

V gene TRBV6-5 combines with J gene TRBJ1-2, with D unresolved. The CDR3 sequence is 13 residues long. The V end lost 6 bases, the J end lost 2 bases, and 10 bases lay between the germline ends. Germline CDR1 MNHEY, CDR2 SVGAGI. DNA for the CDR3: TGTGCCAGCAGCCCAACGGTGAACTATGGCTACACCTTC. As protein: CASSPTVNYGYTF.

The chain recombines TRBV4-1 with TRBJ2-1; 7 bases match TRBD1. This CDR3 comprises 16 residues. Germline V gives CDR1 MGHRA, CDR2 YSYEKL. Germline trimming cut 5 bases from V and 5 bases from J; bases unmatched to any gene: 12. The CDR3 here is CASSSHRGSYDNEQFF. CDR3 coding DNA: TGCGCCAGCAGCAGCCACAGGGGAAGTTACGACAATGAGCAGTTCTTC.

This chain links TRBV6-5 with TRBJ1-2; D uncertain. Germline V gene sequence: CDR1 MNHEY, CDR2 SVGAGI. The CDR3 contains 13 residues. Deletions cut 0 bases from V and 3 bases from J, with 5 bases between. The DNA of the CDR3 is TGTGCCAGCAGTTACTCGAGGGACTATGGCTACACCTTC. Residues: CASSYSRDYGYTF.

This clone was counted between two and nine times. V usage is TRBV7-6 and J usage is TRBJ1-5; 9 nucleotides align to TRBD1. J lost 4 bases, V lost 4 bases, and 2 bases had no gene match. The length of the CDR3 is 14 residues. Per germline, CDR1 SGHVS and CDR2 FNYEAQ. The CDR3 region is CASSSGQGNQPQHF. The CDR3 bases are TGTGCCAGCAGCTCGGGACAGGGTAATCAGCCCCAGCATTTT.

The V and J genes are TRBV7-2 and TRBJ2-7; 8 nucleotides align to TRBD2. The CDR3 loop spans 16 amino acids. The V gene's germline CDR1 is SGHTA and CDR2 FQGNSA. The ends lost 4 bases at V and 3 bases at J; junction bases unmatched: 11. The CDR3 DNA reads TGTGCCAGCAGCTCCTTTGGTAGCGGGGAAGACTACGAGCAGTACTTC. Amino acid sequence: CASSSFGSGEDYEQYF. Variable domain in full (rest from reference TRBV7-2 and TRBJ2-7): GAGVSQSPSNKVTEKGKDVELRCDPISGHTALYWYRQSLGQGLEFLIYFQGNSAPDKSGLPSDRFSAERTGGSVSTLTIQRTQQEDSAVYLCASSSFGSGEDYEQYFGPGTRLTVT.

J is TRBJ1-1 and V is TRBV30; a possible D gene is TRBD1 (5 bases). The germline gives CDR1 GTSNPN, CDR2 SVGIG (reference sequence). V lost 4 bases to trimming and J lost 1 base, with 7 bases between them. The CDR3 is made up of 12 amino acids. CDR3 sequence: CAWTGENTEAFF. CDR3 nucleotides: TGTGCCTGGACGGGGGAGAACACTGAAGCTTTCTTT.

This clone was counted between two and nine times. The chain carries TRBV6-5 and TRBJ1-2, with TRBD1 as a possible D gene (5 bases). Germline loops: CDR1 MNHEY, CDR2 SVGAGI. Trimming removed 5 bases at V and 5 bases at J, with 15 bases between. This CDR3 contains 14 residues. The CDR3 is CASSSRTRAYGYTF. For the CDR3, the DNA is TGTGCCAGCAGTAGCCGGACAAGAGCTTATGGCTACACCTTC.

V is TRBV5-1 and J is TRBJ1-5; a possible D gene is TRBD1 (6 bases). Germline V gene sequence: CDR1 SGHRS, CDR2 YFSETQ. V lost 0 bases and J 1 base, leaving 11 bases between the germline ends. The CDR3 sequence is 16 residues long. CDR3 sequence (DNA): TGCGCCAGCAGCTTGGAAGGGGGAAGGAGCAATCAGCCCCAGCATTTT. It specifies CASSLEGGRSNQPQHF.

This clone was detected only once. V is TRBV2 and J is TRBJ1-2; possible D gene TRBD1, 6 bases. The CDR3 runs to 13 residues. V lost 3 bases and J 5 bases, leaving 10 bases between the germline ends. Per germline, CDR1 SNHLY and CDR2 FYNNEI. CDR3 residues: CASSEDSKYGYTF. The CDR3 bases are TGTGCCAGCAGTGAGGACAGTAAATATGGCTACACCTTC.

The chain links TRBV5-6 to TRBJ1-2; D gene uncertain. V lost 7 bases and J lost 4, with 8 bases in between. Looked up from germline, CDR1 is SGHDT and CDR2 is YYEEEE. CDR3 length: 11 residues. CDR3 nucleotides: TGTGCCAGCTCCCTATCCTATGGCTACACCTTC. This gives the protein CASSLSYGYTF. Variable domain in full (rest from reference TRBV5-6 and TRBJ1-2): DAGVTQSPTHLIKTRGQQVTLRCSPKSGHDTVSWYQQALGQGPQFIFQYYEEEERQRGNFPDRFSGHQFPNYSSELNVNALLLGDSALYLCASSLSYGYTFGSGTRLTVV.

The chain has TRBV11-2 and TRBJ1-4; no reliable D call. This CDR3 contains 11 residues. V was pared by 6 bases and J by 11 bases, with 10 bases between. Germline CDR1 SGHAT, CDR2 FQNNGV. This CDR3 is CASRGSSKLFF. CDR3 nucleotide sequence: TGTGCCAGCAGGGGCAGTTCGAAACTGTTTTTT.